These T cell receptor beta chains were read from a single sample in a study of cytomegalovirus exposure and HLA in healthy donors. Only in-frame clones appear in the TCRdb table, and some are missing; sequencing was by immunoSEQ multiplex PCR. Here the sample spans approximately 160,000 clones, almost 85% being singletons. The sample consisted of PBMCs. The source is a young man in good health and CMV-seropositive. Both conserved end residues are part of each CDR3. A D gene is named only where the DNA matches it firmly. Clone size is given for some rows only: seen once, a few or many times, or a class if the clone is expanded.

J gene	clone size	D gene	V gene	CDR3 DNA	CDR3 protein
TRBJ1-5	.	.	TRBV2	TGTGCCAGCAGTGGGGAGAGTTCGCAGCCCCAGCATTTT	CASSGESSQPQHF
TRBJ1-1	.	.	TRBV30	TGTGCCTGGAGTTCATTATACAGGGATGGGACTGAAGCTTTCTTT	CAWSSLYRDGTEAFF
TRBJ1-5	.	.	TRBV28	TGTGCCAGCAGAACAGGTAGCAATCAGCCCCAGCATTTT	CASRTGSNQPQHF
TRBJ2-2	.	.	TRBV10-3	TGTGCCAGCAACCCGGGCAGGGAAGGGACCGGGGAGCTGTTTTTT	CASNPGREGTGELFF
TRBJ2-3	.	TRBD2	TRBV25-1	TGTGCCAGCACCGTAGCGGGAGGGGGAGATACGCAGTATTTT	CASTVAGGGDTQYF
TRBJ2-1	.	TRBD1	TRBV14	TGTGCCAGCAGCCAAGATATCGGGACAGGAGGAGGCTATGAGCAGTTCTTC	CASSQDIGTGGGYEQFF
TRBJ2-6	.	.	TRBV5-1	TGCGCCAGCAGCGTAGGAAAACAGGACTCTGGGGCCAACGTCCTGACTTTC	CASSVGKQDSGANVLTF
TRBJ2-5	.	TRBD1	TRBV7-3	TGTGCCAGCAGCTCGGGACAGGTCCAAGAGACCCAGTACTTC	CASSSGQVQETQYF
TRBJ2-1	.	.	TRBV5-1	TGCGCCAGCAGTTACAGCGGGAATGAGCAGTTCTTC	CASSYSGNEQFF
TRBJ2-3	.	.	TRBV7-9	TGTGCCAGCAGCATCACTAGCACAGATACGCAGTATTTT	CASSITSTDTQYF
TRBJ2-3	.	.	TRBV19	TGTGCCAGTAGTATGGGATGGGGAGTCAACACGCAGTATTTT	CASSMGWGVNTQYF
TRBJ1-2	.	.	TRBV13	TGTGCCAGCAGCTTAGGCCTAGTCTATGGCTACACCTTC	CASSLGLVYGYTF
TRBJ1-1	once	.	TRBV28	TGTGCCAGCAGTTTATGGCCCCCTCTGACAGTTAACACTGAAGCTTTCTTT	CASSLWPPLTVNTEAFF
TRBJ2-7	.	TRBD1	TRBV7-8	TGTGCCAGCAGCTCGGACAGGGGGTCCTACGAGCAGTACTTC	CASSSDRGSYEQYF
TRBJ2-2	.	.	TRBV5-1	TGCGCCAGCAGCTTAGTTGAGGACACCGGGGAGCTGTTTTTT	CASSLVEDTGELFF
TRBJ1-2	.	.	TRBV7-2	TGTGCCAGCAGCTTAGCTGGGTCGGGGGGCTACACCTTC	CASSLAGSGGYTF
TRBJ1-4	.	.	TRBV5-1	TGCGCCAGCCGGGATCGGCCAACTAATGAAAAACTGTTTTTT	CASRDRPTNEKLFF
TRBJ1-2	.	.	TRBV10-3	TGTGCCATCAGTGTAAAGGGGGACTATGGCTACACCTTC	CAISVKGDYGYTF
TRBJ2-2	.	TRBD1	TRBV15	TGTGCCACCAGCAGAGATTGGGGACAGATAAACACCGGGGAGCTGTTTTTT	CATSRDWGQINTGELFF
TRBJ1-1	once	TRBD1	TRBV6-4	TGTGCCAGCAGAAGGGACAGGCAAAACACTGAAGCTTTCTTT	CASRRDRQNTEAFF
TRBJ1-2	few	.	TRBV28	TGTGCCAGCAGTTTCCCCGGAGGAGGCTACACCTTC	CASSFPGGGYTF
TRBJ1-5	.	TRBD1	TRBV28	TGTGCCAGCAGCTCCGGGGGACAGGCTTATCAGCCCCAGCATTTT	CASSSGGQAYQPQHF
TRBJ2-5	.	TRBD2	TRBV19	TGTGCCAGTAGCAAAGGACTAGCCCCCAGGAGGGAGACCCAGTACTTC	CASSKGLAPRRETQYF
TRBJ2-7	.	.	TRBV28	TGTGCCAGCACACGTGAAGGGGTGGCTAGCGAGCAGTACTTC	CASTREGVASEQYF
TRBJ1-3	.	.	TRBV18	TGTGCCAGCTCACCACGCCCGACAGTCTCTGGAAACACCATATATTTT	CASSPRPTVSGNTIYF
TRBJ2-5	.	.	TRBV11-2	TGTGCCAGCAGCTTAGAAGGCGGGTGGAGGGGTCCGGAGACCCAGTACTTC	CASSLEGGWRGPETQYF
TRBJ2-1	.	TRBD2	TRBV5-4	TGTGCCAGCAGCCGCGGGACTAGCGGGAGCTCCTACAATGAGCAGTTCTTC	CASSRGTSGSSYNEQFF
TRBJ2-7	once	TRBD2	TRBV4-1	TGCGCCAGCAGCCAGATTAGCGGGTACCGAGACGAGCAGTACTTC	CASSQISGYRDEQYF
TRBJ1-3	few	TRBD1	TRBV7-2	TGTGCCAGCAGGGACAGGGTCGGAAACACCATATATTTT	CASRDRVGNTIYF
TRBJ1-2	.	.	TRBV7-9	TGTGCCAGCAGCTTAGGCAGTCTTGGAGTATATGGCTACACCTTC	CASSLGSLGVYGYTF
TRBJ2-1	.	TRBD2	TRBV5-5	TGTGCCAGCAGCGTGCGGCGATCTAGCGGGGGGAACAATGAGCAGTTCTTC	CASSVRRSSGGNNEQFF
TRBJ2-2	.	TRBD1	TRBV7-3	TGTGCCAGCAGTTACTCGGGGACAGGGAACACCGGGGAGCTGTTTTTT	CASSYSGTGNTGELFF
TRBJ2-7	.	TRBD1	TRBV9	TGTGCCAGCAGCGAGGGGGACAGATCCTACGAGCAGTACTTC	CASSEGDRSYEQYF
TRBJ2-3	few	TRBD2	TRBV9	TGTGCCAGCAGCCCCCCCAGCGGGAGTATGACAGATACGCAGTATTTT	CASSPPSGSMTDTQYF
TRBJ2-7	once	TRBD2	TRBV2	TGTGCCAGCAGTCTCCAGGGACTAGCGGGCGAGCAGTACTTC	CASSLQGLAGEQYF
TRBJ2-1	.	TRBD2	TRBV11-2	TGTGCCAGCAGCCTTCTAGCGGGGGGCCTCTACAATGAGCAGTTCTTC	CASSLLAGGLYNEQFF
TRBJ2-2	once	.	TRBV7-2	TGTGCCAGCACCACCTGGCGGGTAGTCCTGTCAACCGGGGAGCTGTTTTTT	CASTTWRVVLSTGELFF
TRBJ2-1	.	.	TRBV5-6	TGTGCCAGCAGCTTTACTACCTACAATGAGCAGTTCTTC	CASSFTTYNEQFF
TRBJ1-2	.	TRBD1	TRBV19	TGTGCCAGTAGTGTAGGACAGGGTGACTATGGCTACACCTTC	CASSVGQGDYGYTF
TRBJ2-2	.	.	TRBV5-4	TGTGCCAGCAGCTTGGTTCCCCTAGCCGCGAACACCGGGGAGCTGTTTTTT	CASSLVPLAANTGELFF
TRBJ1-1	.	TRBD1	TRBV19	TGTGCCAGTATAGACAGGGGTCAGAACACTGAAGCTTTCTTT	CASIDRGQNTEAFF
TRBJ2-5	.	TRBD1	TRBV28	TGTGCCAGCAGTTTATCCGGGACAGAAGAGACCCAGTACTTC	CASSLSGTEETQYF
TRBJ2-3	many	.	TRBV7-9	TGTGCCAGCAGCTCACTTAATGGGGCTTTCGCAGATACGCAGTATTTT	CASSSLNGAFADTQYF
TRBJ1-1	once	TRBD1	TRBV6-1	TGTGCCAGCAGTCTTTGGACAGGAGAGAACACTGAAGCTTTCTTT	CASSLWTGENTEAFF
TRBJ2-1	.	TRBD2	TRBV9	TGTGCCAGCAGCACCAGCGGGGTGGTGAACAATGAGCAGTTCTTC	CASSTSGVVNNEQFF
TRBJ2-7	.	TRBD1	TRBV5-1	TGCGCCAGCAGCCGGGGACAGAACTACGAGCAGTACTTC	CASSRGQNYEQYF
TRBJ1-2	.	TRBD1	TRBV28	TGTGCCAGCAGTTTGGGACAGGCCGTTTATGGCTACACCTTC	CASSLGQAVYGYTF
TRBJ1-2	.	TRBD1	TRBV28	TGTGCCAGCAGGTCGACAGGGGGCCCCTCATACTATGGCTACACCTTC	CASRSTGGPSYYGYTF
TRBJ1-1	.	.	TRBV30	TGTGCCTGGAACGGACTGGGTCTCAACACTGAAGCTTTCTTT	CAWNGLGLNTEAFF
TRBJ2-3	.	TRBD2	TRBV5-8	TGTGCCAGCAGCGACTCTAGCGGGGGAGATACGCAGTATTTT	CASSDSSGGDTQYF
TRBJ2-1	.	.	TRBV19	TGTGCCAGTAGTATGAAATCCGGCAGCGCCTACAATGAGCAGTTCTTC	CASSMKSGSAYNEQFF
TRBJ2-3	few	TRBD2	TRBV7-2	TGTGCCAGCAGCTTAGGCCTAGCGGGGGGGGAGAGCACAGATACGCAGTATTTT	CASSLGLAGGESTDTQYF
TRBJ2-3	.	.	TRBV10-1	TGCGCCAGCAGTGTCGGCGGGCTTAGCACAGATACGCAGTATTTT	CASSVGGLSTDTQYF
TRBJ2-7	.	.	TRBV30	TGTGCCTGGAGTCCAGACTGGAGCTCCTACGAGCAGTACTTC	CAWSPDWSSYEQYF
TRBJ1-6	.	.	TRBV6-4	TGTGCCAGCAGTCAGGCTCCGGGACTCAAGAATTCACCCCTCCACTTT	CASSQAPGLKNSPLHF
TRBJ1-3	.	.	TRBV19	TGTGCCAGTAGTATAGCATCAGGGACTGGAAACACCATATATTTT	CASSIASGTGNTIYF
TRBJ2-1	few	.	TRBV7-3	TGTGCCAGCAGCTTATCTAGGTCTGAGCAGTTCTTC	CASSLSRSEQFF
TRBJ2-7	.	.	TRBV7-9	TGTGCCAGCAGCTGGCTAGGGGACGAGCAGTACTTC	CASSWLGDEQYF
TRBJ2-1	.	TRBD2	TRBV6-4	TGTGCCAGCAGTGAGGGAGGGCCAGCCAATGAGCAGTTCTTC	CASSEGGPANEQFF
TRBJ2-7	.	TRBD2	TRBV27	TGTGCCAGCAGTTTATCCCTTGGGCGGGGGGGCCGCTACGAGCAGTACTTC	CASSLSLGRGGRYEQYF